This is a list of T cell receptor beta chains from one sample in a study of T cell repertoires in cytomegalovirus infection. MiXCR was run by TCRdb on the reads, yielding one entry per CDR3 protein. Of roughly 990,000 distinct CDR3 sequences detected, 30% to 40% appear once; the ten largest clones hold around 15%. No antigen has been identified for these receptors. Source: cultured CD8+ T cells from PBMCs, taken from culture after CMV antigen stimulation. These receptors originate from a human donor in good health (CMV status not recorded). Some clones in this sample may be carry-over from other donors' samples. CDR3s include the opening cysteine and the closing phenylalanine or tryptophan. A D gene is named only where the DNA matches it firmly. Part of the rows lack a size; the others show once, few, many or a class for expanded clones.

j_call v_call d_call clone_size cdr3_nt cdr3_aa
TRBJ2-3 TRBV7-8 TRBD1 many TGTGCCAGCAGCGCTGACAGGGGGCATAGAGATACGCAGTATTTT CASSADRGHRDTQYF
TRBJ1-5 TRBV6-6 - - TGTGCCAGCAGGGCCGGGTATCAGCCCCAGCATTTT CASRAGYQPQHF
TRBJ2-7 TRBV24-1 - few TGTGCCACCAGTGCTTTCTCGCCCCCGCAAACCTACGAGCAGTACTTC CATSAFSPPQTYEQYF
TRBJ2-2 TRBV5-6 TRBD2 - TGTGCCAGCAGCTCCGTGCGGGGGTTAACCGGGGAGCTGTTTTTT CASSSVRGLTGELFF
TRBJ2-2 TRBV7-3 TRBD1 - TGTGCCAGCAGCTTGTTGGGACAGGAGTCCGGGGAGCTGTTTTTT CASSLLGQESGELFF
TRBJ2-3 TRBV4-1 - few TGCGCCAGCAGCCGGGGTCCCCACGGTAGCACAGATACGCAGTATTTT CASSRGPHGSTDTQYF
TRBJ1-5 TRBV7-8 - many TGTGCCAGCAGCCCTTTGAATCAGCCCCAGCATTTT CASSPLNQPQHF
TRBJ2-1 TRBV7-9 - - TGTGCCAGCAGCCCACAAGGGGGGCTATACAATGAGCAGTTCTTC CASSPQGGLYNEQFF
TRBJ2-5 TRBV7-6 - - TGTGCCAGCAGCTTAAACAGCGTTCAGTCTAGAGAGACCCAGTACTTC CASSLNSVQSRETQYF
TRBJ2-1 TRBV14 TRBD2 - TGTGCCAGCAGCCCCCGACACCGACTAGCTGGGAATGAGCAGTTCTTC CASSPRHRLAGNEQFF
TRBJ1-2 TRBV7-8 - few TGTGCCAGCAGCGGATCGAGGTGGAACTATGGCTACACCTTC CASSGSRWNYGYTF
TRBJ2-3 TRBV7-2 - few TGTGCCAGCAGCTCGGACCCCCCAGATACGCAGTATTTT CASSSDPPDTQYF
TRBJ2-3 TRBV12-3/TRBV12-4 - few TGTGCCAGCAGCCGCGGGCCTCTATCAGATACGCAGTATTTT CASSRGPLSDTQYF
TRBJ2-7 TRBV7-9 TRBD1 many TGTGCCAGCAGCTCCCGACAGGGGGCAGAAGAGCAGTACTTC CASSSRQGAEEQYF
TRBJ1-1 TRBV7-3 - - TGTGCCAGCAGCCCCTCCACCCGCACTGAAGCTTTCTTT CASSPSTRTEAFF
TRBJ2-3 TRBV20-1 TRBD2 - TGCAGTGCTAGCGGGGGGGCCTCGCAGTATTTT CSASGGASQYF
TRBJ1-2 TRBV9 TRBD1 few TGTGCCAGCAGCGTACGAGACAGGGGCTATGGCTACACCTTC CASSVRDRGYGYTF
TRBJ1-1 TRBV7-9 - - TGTGCCAGCAGCTTGGGAGGAGGAGATCTTGAAGCTTTCTTT CASSLGGGDLEAFF
TRBJ2-3 TRBV9 - - TGTGCCAGCAGCGGGGCTGCCACAGGTACGCAGTATTTT CASSGAATGTQYF
TRBJ2-1 TRBV5-4 - - TGTGCCAGCAGCTCTTGGGGGGGCCCTCCAAATGAGCAGTTCTTC CASSSWGGPPNEQFF
TRBJ2-2 TRBV6-1 - many TGTGCCAGCAGACGGACGGTACTTTCCGGGGAGCTGTTTTTT CASRRTVLSGELFF
TRBJ2-5 TRBV12-3/TRBV12-4 - - TGTGCCAGCAGTCCCCCCGGGACGCCTCAAGAGACCCAGTACTTC CASSPPGTPQETQYF
TRBJ2-2 TRBV5-6 - - TGTGCCAGCAGCTTGGGTGTGACATCCTACTACACCGGGGAGCTGTTTTTT CASSLGVTSYYTGELFF
TRBJ1-1 TRBV4-2 - - TGTGCCAGCAGCCATCCTTTTGGGGAGAAAGGCACTGAAGCTTTCTTT CASSHPFGEKGTEAFF
TRBJ2-5 TRBV4-3 - - TGCGCCAGCAGCCAAGATCAACGGGGGTCCCAAGAGACCCAGTACTTC CASSQDQRGSQETQYF
TRBJ2-2 TRBV28 - - TGTGCCAGCAGTTTGGTTCCAGCCATCGGGGAGCTGTTTTTT CASSLVPAIGELFF
TRBJ2-7 TRBV27 - few TGTGCCAGCAGTTTAGGCGGGACCGGGTTCGAGCAGTACTTC CASSLGGTGFEQYF
TRBJ1-1 TRBV5-1 - - TGCGCCAGCAGCAGGCCGCCCCCCGAAGCTTTCTTT CASSRPPPEAFF
TRBJ1-5 TRBV6-1 - once TGTGCCAGCAGTGTTTTCCGACGGGGGGGCAATCAGCCCCAGCATTTT CASSVFRRGGNQPQHF
TRBJ2-3 TRBV27 TRBD1 - TGTGCCAGCCAGCAGATGGCAGGGGGCAGAGATACGCAGTATTTT CASQQMAGGRDTQYF
TRBJ1-2 TRBV12-5 TRBD1 few TGTGCTAGTGGTTTCCTCGCCACCCGACAGGGCAATGGCTACACCTTC CASGFLATRQGNGYTF
TRBJ1-6 TRBV6-2/TRBV6-3 TRBD1 - TGTGCCAGCAGACCCGGACAGGGGACTTCACCCCTCCACTTT CASRPGQGTSPLHF
TRBJ2-3 TRBV7-8 TRBD2 many TGTGCCAGCAGCATTACTAGCGAGGCGCAGTATTTT CASSITSEAQYF
TRBJ1-1 TRBV2 - - TGTGCCCAGAGGGGCATGAACACTGAAGCTTTCTTT CAQRGMNTEAFF
TRBJ1-1 TRBV4-1 - - TGCGCCAGCAGCCAAGTTCCGGGACAAGAGAACACTGAAGCTTTCTTT CASSQVPGQENTEAFF
TRBJ2-1 TRBV15 - - TGTGCCACCAGCAGAGTGGGCAGAGGGGATGAGCAGTTCTTC CATSRVGRGDEQFF
TRBJ2-1 TRBV12-3/TRBV12-4 TRBD2 many TGTGCCAGCAGTTCCTGGACTAGCGGGGGCCCTGGGCCGCAGTTCTTC CASSSWTSGGPGPQFF
TRBJ2-7 TRBV19 TRBD1 - TGTGCCAGTAGTGCCGGACAGGGGGCTTCGTACGAGCAGTACTTC CASSAGQGASYEQYF
TRBJ1-1 TRBV7-6 - - TGTGCCAGCAGCTTAGTACTTGGGGGCCCTGGGCTGAACACTGAAGCTTTCTTT CASSLVLGGPGLNTEAFF
TRBJ1-1 TRBV6-1 TRBD1 - TGTGCCAGCAGCTACACGGGACAGGGGTTAGGGAACACTGAAGCTTTCTTT CASSYTGQGLGNTEAFF
TRBJ1-1 TRBV7-9 TRBD1 - TGTGCCAGCAGCTTAGAAACAGGGGAGTTGAACACTGAAGCTTTCTTT CASSLETGELNTEAFF
TRBJ2-1 TRBV7-6 TRBD1 - TGTGCTAGCAGCTTAACGACAGGGGACCCTTACAATGAGCAGTTCTTC CASSLTTGDPYNEQFF
TRBJ2-3 TRBV5-4 - few TGTGCCAGCAGCTTCGTAGGGCGGAGCACAGATACGCAGTATTTT CASSFVGRSTDTQYF
TRBJ2-1 TRBV6-1 - few TGTGCCAGCAGCCCGGGACCCGTAGGAGGTGAGCAGTTCTTC CASSPGPVGGEQFF
TRBJ1-3 TRBV6-5 - few TGTGCCAGCAGTTCGGCTAGCAACACCATATATTTT CASSSASNTIYF
TRBJ2-2 TRBV5-1 - - TGCGCCAGCAGCTACCGGACAGTATTGTCCGGGGAGCTGTTTTTT CASSYRTVLSGELFF
TRBJ2-7 TRBV7-6 - many TGTGCCAGCAGCTTAGGCACCGGTGTCGAGGGAAATGAGCAGTACTTC CASSLGTGVEGNEQYF
TRBJ2-5 TRBV7-8 TRBD1 many TGTGCCAGCAGCCAACCGGCTTGGACAGGGGATGAAGAGACCCAGTACTTC CASSQPAWTGDEETQYF
TRBJ1-2 TRBV2 - few TGTGCCAGCAGTGAAAGTGACGCCTATGGCTACACCTTC CASSESDAYGYTF
TRBJ2-1 TRBV4-1 - - TGCGCCAGCAGCCAGACGTGGGGGCTAGAGCAGTTCTTC CASSQTWGLEQFF
TRBJ2-3 TRBV28 TRBD1 - TGTGCCAGCAGCCGCAATGAGGGGGCAACAGATACGCAGTATTTT CASSRNEGATDTQYF
TRBJ1-1 TRBV20-1 - - TGCAGTGCTAGACCTCGGGGGGGGTACACTGAAGCTTTCTTT CSARPRGGYTEAFF
TRBJ2-1 TRBV7-9 - many TGTGCCAGCAGCTCCGGATCTAGCTCCTACAATGAGCAGTTCTTC CASSSGSSSYNEQFF
TRBJ1-2 TRBV4-2 - many TGTGCCAGCAGTCGGGGCGATGGCTACACCTTC CASSRGDGYTF
TRBJ2-1 TRBV10-1 - few TGCGCCAGCAGTGAGATGGGCTTTGAGCAGTTCTTC CASSEMGFEQFF
TRBJ2-1 TRBV6-1 TRBD2 - TGTGCCAGCAGTCGGGACCGGGGACTAGCGGTCTACAATGAGCAGTTCTTC CASSRDRGLAVYNEQFF
TRBJ2-5 TRBV6-1 TRBD1 few TGTGCCAGCAGTTACGACGACGGACAGGGGGTAACTGGGACCCAGTACTTC CASSYDDGQGVTGTQYF
TRBJ1-2 TRBV7-9 TRBD1 - TGTGCCAGCAGCTTAAGTAAACAGGGGGCGTATGATGGCTACACCTTC CASSLSKQGAYDGYTF
TRBJ2-1 TRBV6-2/TRBV6-3 TRBD1 few TGTGCCAGCAGTTACCTCTCAGGGGGCGGCAATGAGCAGTTCTTC CASSYLSGGGNEQFF